The 16 T cell receptor beta chains below come from one sample, sequenced in a study of control samples from healthy donors and cancer patients (dated by TCRdb to the early 2020s). Library prep was done by the immunoSEQ multiplex PCR assay. The table was pulled from immuneACCESS by TCRdb, which kept in-frame rearrangements only. Such tables lose some clones; where checked, under half of the loss comes from unresolved V genes, and the rest has no known cause. Across this sample there are under 150,000 clones, with 85% to 95% seen only once. 1.5% to 2% of the sample lies in the top ten. Sequencing used PBMCs. All receptors derive from a man in his fifties with head and neck cancer.

The chain couples TRBV6-5 to TRBJ2-5, with 8 bases fitting TRBD1. This CDR3 spans 15 amino acids. Germline V gene sequence: CDR1 MNHEY, CDR2 SVGAGI. The ends lost 0 bases at V and 5 bases at J; junction bases unmatched: 5. The CDR3 here is CASSYSPDRVETQYF. The CDR3 region has the DNA TGTGCCAGCAGTTACTCGCCGGACAGGGTCGAGACCCAGTACTTC.

The rearrangement links TRBV6-5 to TRBJ1-3; D uncertain. Germline V CDR1 and CDR2: MNHEY, SVGAGI. Trimming stripped 8 bases from V and 10 bases from J, with 21 bases between. The CDR3 covers 14 residues. The CDR3 DNA sequence: TGTGCCAGCCTCTTTTTATCTGGCTCGTCGACCATATATTTT. This codes for CASLFLSGSSTIYF.

This clone has only one observation. The chain combines TRBV27 with TRBJ1-6; D may be TRBD1 (5 bases). CDR3 length: 15 residues. V lost 3 bases and J 4 bases, leaving 10 bases between the germline ends. CDR1 is MNHEY, CDR2 SMNVEV, per germline (reference sequence). The CDR3 here is CASSFRTTYNSPLHF. As DNA, the CDR3 is TGTGCCAGCAGTTTCCGGACAACTTATAATTCACCCCTCCACTTT.

V is TRBV5-4 and J is TRBJ1-4; TRBD1 might be the D (5 bases). CDR1 is SGHNT and CDR2 is YYREEE in the germline V gene (reference sequence). The V and J ends lost 2 bases and 0 bases respectively, with 20 bases between them. There are 19 residues in the CDR3. The CDR3 nucleotides are TGTGCCAGCAGCTTCGGGGGTCGAAGCCGATATGCAACTAATGAAAAACTGTTTTTT. This translates into CASSFGGRSRYATNEKLFF.

The chain uses TRBV12-3 or TRBV12-4 and TRBJ1-1; a weak D match, TRBD1 (5 bases). CDR3 length: 12 residues. Trimming pared 5 bases from V and 11 bases from J, leaving 15 bases between. The CDR3 protein is CASSVNKGRAFF. CDR3 DNA sequence: TGTGCCAGCAGTGTAAATAAGGGGCGGGCTTTCTTT.

The chain has TRBV18 and TRBJ1-1, with 7 bases that match TRBD1. This CDR3 region has 15 residues. Trimming cost V 3 bases and J 3 bases; bases outside gene matches: 7. The germline CDR1 and CDR2 sequences are KGHSH and LQKENI. The CDR3 bases are TGTGCCAGCTCACCCGACAGGGATAGGGACACTGAAGCTTTCTTT. This gives the protein CASSPDRDRDTEAFF.

DNA for the CDR3: TGTGCCTGGAGTGCCCACATGAACACTGAAGCTTTCTTT. The encoded protein is CAWSAHMNTEAFF. The chain links TRBV30 to TRBJ1-1; no definite D call. V lost 1 base to trimming and J lost 0 bases, with 6 bases between them. Germline V lookup: CDR1 GTSNPN, CDR2 SVGIG (reference sequence). The CDR3 runs to 13 residues.

This rearrangement joins TRBV7-8 to TRBJ2-7, with D uncertain. Per germline, CDR1 SGHVS and CDR2 FQNEAQ. CDR3 size: 12 residues. V gave up 4 bases and J gave up 9 bases, with 13 bases separating them. The CDR3 DNA reads as TGTGCCAGCAGCTCGCTCCGGACGCTGCAGTACTTC. Protein product: CASSSLRTLQYF.

V gene TRBV7-9 combines with J gene TRBJ1-1; TRBD1 aligns across 7 bases. Germline values: CDR1 SEHNR, CDR2 FQNEAQ (reference sequence). The CDR3 extends over 13 amino acids. Trimming at V came to 4 bases and at J to 5 bases, leaving 4 bases not matched to a gene. CDR3 region: CASSSGTATEAFF. The CDR3 coding sequence is TGTGCCAGCAGCTCTGGGACAGCGACTGAAGCTTTCTTT. Supplemented by reference TRBV7-9 and TRBJ1-1, the full variable domain reads DTGVSQNPRHKITKRGQNVTFRCDPISEHNRLYWYRQTLGQGPEFLTYFQNEAQLEKSRLLSDRFSAERPKGSFSTLEIQRTEQGDSAMYLCASSSGTATEAFFGQGTRLTVV.

The rearrangement joins TRBV20-1 to TRBJ1-1; no definite D call. The CDR3 contains 11 residues. V was cut by 6 bases and J by 8 bases, with 13 bases left in between. Germline CDR1 reads DFQATT; CDR2 reads SNEGSKA (reference sequence). CDR3 sequence (DNA): TGCAGTGCCTCGAACACAAACGAAGCTTTCTTT. It is translated as CSASNTNEAFF.

This chain links TRBV7-2 with TRBJ2-5; D is ambiguous. CDR3 size: 15 residues. V lost 5 bases and J 5 bases, leaving 18 bases between the germline ends. CDR1 SGHTA and CDR2 FQGNSA come from the germline V gene. The CDR3 sequence: CASSDSTRLTETQYF. The DNA of the CDR3 is TGTGCCAGCAGCGACTCGACCAGGCTTACGGAGACCCAGTACTTC.

The chain joins TRBV12-3 or TRBV12-4 to TRBJ2-3, with D possibly TRBD1 on 5 matching bases. The CDR3 length is 13 residues. Trimming left V 8 bases short and J 9 bases short, with 18 bases between. Written as DNA, the CDR3 is TGTGCCAGCCGTGTGCCAGGGCATCCGACGCAGTATTTT. Translated: CASRVPGHPTQYF.

The V and J genes are TRBV2 and TRBJ1-2; D unclear. Trimming took off 6 bases at V and 4 bases at J, with 15 bases between the two ends. This CDR3 region has 14 residues. Germline V gene sequence: CDR1 SNHLY, CDR2 FYNNEI. The CDR3 spells CASSYRSLGYGYTF. CDR3 nucleotides: TGTGCCAGCAGCTATAGGTCGCTCGGCTATGGCTACACCTTC.

Only a few counts were recorded for this clone. The V and J genes are TRBV30 and TRBJ1-5; the match to TRBD1 covers 7 bases. CDR1 and CDR2 (germline): GTSNPN, SVGIG (reference sequence). CDR3 length: 12 residues. V lost 6 bases, J lost 5 bases, and 4 bases stayed unmatched. CDR3 in DNA: TGTGCCTGTAGGACAGGCTATCAGCCCCAGCATTTT. Translating gives CACRTGYQPQHF.

This clone has only one observation. The V gene is TRBV28, the J gene TRBJ1-6; no clear D. This CDR3 contains 12 residues. V was shortened by 4 bases and J by 2 bases, with 0 bases between the two germline ends. Per the germline V gene, CDR1 is MDHEN and CDR2 is SYDVKM. Here the CDR3 reads CASSSYNSPLHF. The CDR3 DNA reads as TGTGCCAGCAGTTCCTATAATTCACCCCTCCACTTT.

In this sample, this clone turned up once. The rearrangement joins TRBV5-1 to TRBJ1-2, with a weak D call TRBD1 (5 bases). This CDR3 comprises 16 residues. Per the germline V gene, CDR1 is SGHRS and CDR2 is YFSETQ. Trimming shortened V by 6 bases and J by 4 bases, and 22 bases separated the two germline ends. The CDR3, as DNA: TGCGCCAGCACTAAGACCGGGACGGGACTCGGCTATGGCTACACCTTC. Protein sequence: CASTKTGTGLGYGYTF.